These 31 T cell receptor beta chains share one sample of origin, sequenced in a study of cytomegalovirus exposure and HLA in healthy donors. The PCR used 60 Vbeta and 13 Jbeta primers. Profiled with immunoSEQ multiplex PCR; TCRdb holds only in-frame clones, not every one. The data hold about 150,000 clones, with approximately 80% observed a single time. Sequenced sample: PBMCs. The receptor set was obtained from a woman aged 40 to 50 in good health and CMV-seronegative.

V usage is TRBV5-1 and J usage is TRBJ2-1; TRBD2 aligns across 9 bases. Germline V gives CDR1 SGHRS, CDR2 YFSETQ. The CDR3 is 15 amino acids. Trimming removed 8 bases from V and 7 bases from J; junction bases left unmatched: 13. This CDR3 reads CASSQGLARRNEQFF. As DNA, the CDR3 is TGCGCCAGTAGTCAGGGACTAGCTAGGAGGAATGAGCAGTTCTTC.

The genes are TRBV30 and TRBJ1-4; D might be TRBD1 (5 bases). Trimming removed 2 bases from V and 7 bases from J, with 17 bases in between. The CDR3 runs to 15 residues. CDR1 GTSNPN and CDR2 SVGIG come from the germline V gene (reference sequence). For the CDR3, the DNA is TGTGCCTGGAGTACCGCACGGGGGTTTCCTGAAAAACTGTTTTTT. Residues: CAWSTARGFPEKLFF.

The chain is built from TRBV6-5 and TRBJ1-1; 7 nucleotides match TRBD1. The CDR3 runs 11 residues. In germline, CDR1 is MNHEY, CDR2 SVGAGI. V lost 5 bases to trimming and J lost 7 bases; unmatched junction nucleotides: 1. CDR3 loop: CASSHRGEAFF. The CDR3 DNA reads as TGTGCCAGCAGTCACAGGGGTGAAGCTTTCTTT.

V and J are TRBV7-9 and TRBJ2-5, with D possibly matching TRBD1 (6 bases). The end of the DNA is better explained by TRBJ2-7, so the J call may be wrong. CDR1 and CDR2 from the germline V gene are SEHNR and FQNEAQ (reference sequence). The CDR3 totals 13 residues. The CDR3 DNA sequence: TGTGCCAGCAGCCCCACAGGGCCGTACGAGCAGTACTTC. Protein product: CASSPTGPYEQYF.

The chain uses TRBV28 and TRBJ1-5; possible D gene TRBD1, 6 bases. The V gene lost 3 bases and the J gene lost 7 bases, with 16 bases spanning the gap. CDR3 size: 15 residues. Germline V gene lookup returns CDR1 MDHEN and CDR2 SYDVKM. The CDR3: CASSLGGGMRQPQHF. The CDR3 nucleotides are TGTGCCAGCAGTTTGGGAGGGGGGATGAGACAGCCCCAGCATTTT.

The chain links TRBV19 to TRBJ2-5, with a weak D call TRBD1 (5 bases). The DNA end is a closer match to TRBJ2-7, so the J assignment may be wrong. CDR1 and CDR2 from the germline V gene are LNHDA and SQIVND (reference sequence). There are 14 residues in the CDR3. This chain's CDR3 is CASSWAGHSYEQYF. The CDR3 coding sequence is TGTGCCAGTAGCTGGGCAGGACACTCCTACGAGCAGTACTTC.

In DNA form, the CDR3 reads TGCGCCAGCAGCCATGCGTTAGCGGGAGTTGGCAATGAGCAGTTCTTC. The encoded protein is CASSHALAGVGNEQFF. The rearrangement joins TRBV4-1 to TRBJ2-1; 9 bases map to TRBD2. Germline V gives CDR1 MGHRA, CDR2 YSYEKL. CDR3 size: 16 residues. J gave up 6 bases and V 3 bases, and 9 bases lay outside the gene matches.

The chain couples TRBV19 to TRBJ1-4, with D unclear. Between the trimmed V and J ends, which lost 3 bases and 7 bases, there was a span of 15 bases. Looked up from germline, CDR1 is LNHDA and CDR2 is SQIVND (reference sequence). This CDR3 comprises 15 residues. The CDR3, as DNA: TGTGCCAGTAGTATCGGGGAGCTGATGAGTGAAAAACTGTTTTTT. Translated: CASSIGELMSEKLFF. The entire variable domain, with the rest obtained from reference TRBV19 and TRBJ1-4, is as follows: DGGITQSPKYLFRKEGQNVTLSCEQNLNHDAMYWYRQDPGQGLRLIYYSQIVNDFQKGDIAEGYSVSREKKESFPLTVTSAQKNPTAFYLCASSIGELMSEKLFFGSGTQLSVL.

The chain combines TRBV10-1 with TRBJ1-1; TRBD1 matches at 11 bases. CDR3 size: 13 residues. CDR1 is WNHNN and CDR2 is SYGVQD in the germline V gene (reference sequence). After removal of 7 bases from V and 7 bases from J, the junction contained 5 bases not matched to a gene. The CDR3 region is CASTDRGHSEAFF. The DNA for the CDR3 is TGCGCCAGCACGGACAGGGGGCATAGTGAAGCTTTCTTT.

The chain uses TRBV6-4 and TRBJ1-1; the match to TRBD1 covers 7 bases. Germline CDR1 reads MRHNA; CDR2 reads SNTAGT. The V segment lost 4 bases and the J segment 1 base; nucleotides outside the gene matches: 9. This CDR3 region has 16 residues. The CDR3 nucleotides read TGTGCCAGCAGTGCAAAAGGGGGCGCTGGGAACACTGAAGCTTTCTTT. Its protein product is CASSAKGGAGNTEAFF.

In this sample, this clone turned up once. CDR3 coding DNA: TGTGCCAGCAGTGGACAGAGGGGGAACACTGAAGCTTTCTTT. Translated: CASSGQRGNTEAFF. The chain links TRBV6-5 to TRBJ1-1; D is perhaps TRBD1 (6 bases). This CDR3 comprises 14 residues. Trimming took off 5 bases at V and 1 base at J, with 11 bases between the two ends. Germline CDR1 and CDR2: MNHEY and SVGAGI.

This clone was counted between two and nine times. This rearrangement joins TRBV5-6 to TRBJ1-2; 10 nucleotides match TRBD1. This CDR3 has 12 amino acids. The germline V gene has CDR1 SGHDT and CDR2 YYEEEE. Trimming removed 4 bases from V and 12 bases from J; junction bases left unmatched: 6. CDR3 DNA: TGTGCCAGCAGCCCGAGGGACAGGGGCCACACCTTC. Its protein is CASSPRDRGHTF. Full variable domain (missing parts from reference TRBV5-6 and TRBJ1-2): DAGVTQSPTHLIKTRGQQVTLRCSPKSGHDTVSWYQQALGQGPQFIFQYYEEEERQRGNFPDRFSGHQFPNYSSELNVNALLLGDSALYLCASSPRDRGHTFGSGTRLTVV.

The chain couples TRBV5-4 to TRBJ2-7; a weak D match, TRBD2 (6 bases). V lost 4 bases and J lost 5, with 19 bases in between. The CDR3 loop spans 15 amino acids. CDR1 is SGHNT, CDR2 YYREEE, per germline (reference sequence). The DNA of the CDR3 is TGTGCCAGCAGCCGCGGGACCTCGAGGGGAGACGAGCAGTACTTC. Its protein is CASSRGTSRGDEQYF.

The V gene is TRBV19, the J gene TRBJ1-1; D not resolved. This CDR3 is 15 amino acids long. Per the germline V gene, CDR1 is LNHDA and CDR2 is SQIVND (reference sequence). Trimming removed 4 bases at V and 2 bases at J, with 14 bases between. The DNA for the CDR3 is TGTGCCAGTAGTAATCATTGGGCCGCTAACACTGAAGCTTTCTTT. It specifies CASSNHWAANTEAFF.

CDR3 sequence (DNA): TGTGCCAGCACCCGGACAGATTTGAACACTGAAGCTTTCTTT. This gives the protein CASTRTDLNTEAFF. The chain links TRBV2 to TRBJ1-1, with D possibly matching TRBD1 (6 bases). Per germline, CDR1 SNHLY and CDR2 FYNNEI. The CDR3 is 14 amino acids. V was trimmed by 7 bases and J by 0 bases, leaving 12 bases between them.

The chain combines TRBV28 with TRBJ1-5; D uncertain. CDR3 length: 10 residues. V was clipped by 6 bases and J by 7 bases, with 4 bases between them. Germline assignment: CDR1 MDHEN and CDR2 SYDVKM. CDR3 DNA: TGTGCCAGCAGCCGGCAGCCCCAGCATTTT. It codes for CASSRQPQHF.

CDR3 in amino acids: CSVPPPLSVRSYNEQFF. CDR3 nucleotides: TGCAGCGTTCCCCCTCCCCTCTCGGTACGATCCTACAATGAGCAGTTCTTC. The V call is TRBV29-1, the J call TRBJ2-1; D is unclear. Trimming shortened V by 5 bases and J by 1 base, and 21 bases separated the two germline ends. The CDR3 is made up of 17 amino acids. Germline V CDR1 and CDR2: SQVTM, ANQGSEA.

The chain uses TRBV7-9 and TRBJ2-3; D gene ambiguous. This CDR3 is 14 amino acids long. The germline gives CDR1 SEHNR, CDR2 FQNEAQ (reference sequence). V dropped 5 bases and J dropped 3 bases, with 12 bases sitting between them. CDR3 DNA sequence: TGTGCCAGCAGCCCCCGCAGAACGACAGATACGCAGTATTTT. Translation: CASSPRRTTDTQYF.

In this sample, this clone turned up a few times. The V and J genes are TRBV10-1 and TRBJ1-6; D not resolved. The ends were cut back, 4 bases at V and 8 bases at J, with 9 bases in the middle. The CDR3 is 13 residues long. In germline, CDR1 is WNHNN, CDR2 SYGVQD (reference sequence). CDR3: CASSVARDSPLHF. In nucleotides, the CDR3 is TGCGCCAGCAGTGTCGCCCGGGATTCACCCCTCCACTTT.

This clone was counted a few times. J is TRBJ1-4 and V is TRBV18; TRBD1 matches 7 bases. The CDR3 is made up of 14 amino acids. The germline V gene has CDR1 KGHSH and CDR2 LQKENI. Trimming took 6 bases from V and 0 from J; bases not matched to a gene: 1. The CDR3 nucleotides read TGTGCCAGCTCTGACAGGGCAACTAATGAAAAACTGTTTTTT. It translates to CASSDRATNEKLFF.

The chain employs TRBV5-1 and TRBJ1-1; 10 nucleotides align to TRBD1. From germline, CDR1 is SGHRS and CDR2 YFSETQ. The junction had 6 bases not matched to a gene; V was cut back by 2 bases and J by 5 bases. The CDR3 has 15 residues. CDR3 sequence reads: CASSLTRDRGTEAFF. The DNA for the CDR3 is TGCGCCAGCAGCTTAACCCGGGACAGGGGTACTGAAGCTTTCTTT.

The chain couples TRBV6-5 to TRBJ1-2; TRBD1 aligns across 7 bases. CDR1 is MNHEY and CDR2 is SVGAGI in the germline V gene. Germline trimming cut 6 bases from V and 3 bases from J; bases unmatched to any gene: 10. CDR3 length: 15 amino acids. The CDR3 region is CASRGTDRADYGYTF. The CDR3 bases are TGTGCCAGCAGGGGAACCGACAGGGCGGACTATGGCTACACCTTC.

The chain combines TRBV5-4 with TRBJ2-5; 8 nucleotides align to TRBD1. Near its end, the DNA agrees better with TRBJ2-7, so the J call may be wrong. The CDR3 loop spans 15 amino acids. CDR1 is SGHNT and CDR2 is YYREEE in the germline V gene (reference sequence). The CDR3, as DNA: TGTGCCAGCAGCACAGAGGGACAGGACTTCTACGAGCAGTACTTC. This translates into CASSTEGQDFYEQYF.

The chain couples TRBV11-2 to TRBJ2-1, with TRBD2 identical over 12 bases. Per the germline V gene, CDR1 is SGHAT and CDR2 is FQNNGV. This CDR3 spans 18 amino acids. Trimming took 5 bases from V and 4 from J; bases not matched to a gene: 12. The CDR3 sequence: CASSRRLAGAVGYNEQFF. In DNA, the CDR3 is TGTGCCAGCAGCCGAAGACTAGCGGGAGCGGTGGGATACAATGAGCAGTTCTTC. Based on the CDR3 plus reference TRBV11-2 and TRBJ2-1, the full variable domain is EAGVAQSPRYKIIEKRQSVAFWCNPISGHATLYWYQQILGQGPKLLIQFQNNGVVDDSQLPKDRFSAERLKGVDSTLKIQPAKLEDSAVYLCASSRRLAGAVGYNEQFFGPGTRLTVL.

The chain is built from TRBV6-5 and TRBJ2-7, with D tentatively TRBD2 (6 bases). Germline assignment: CDR1 MNHEY and CDR2 SVGAGI. The CDR3 totals 13 residues. V gave up 9 bases and J gave up 6 bases, with 18 bases separating them. CDR3 coding DNA: TGTGCCAGTCTTGCGGGCCGGAGGGGCGAGCAGTACTTC. Translated: CASLAGRRGEQYF.

This clone was detected only once. In DNA, the CDR3 is TGTGCCATCAGCACCGGACAGAGCAATCAGCCCCAGCATTTT. Encoded protein: CAISTGQSNQPQHF. V gene TRBV10-3 combines with J gene TRBJ1-5; D perhaps matches TRBD1 (6 bases). The CDR3 runs to 14 residues. The ends were cut back, 6 bases at V and 1 base at J, with 10 bases in the middle. Germline lookup yields CDR1 ENHRY and CDR2 SYGVKD.

V gene TRBV6-1 combines with J gene TRBJ2-2; D unresolved. V was shortened by 6 bases and J by 10 bases, with 12 bases between the two germline ends. Germline loops: CDR1 MNHNS, CDR2 SASEGT. The CDR3 runs to 12 residues. The CDR3 here is CASRPGAAELFF. DNA of the CDR3: TGTGCCAGCAGACCCGGAGCCGCGGAGCTGTTTTTT.

The chain has TRBV6-5 and TRBJ2-5; TRBD1 matches at 8 bases. The J call may not be correct, given that the DNA end is closer to TRBJ2-7. There are 14 residues in the CDR3. CDR1 is MNHEY, CDR2 SVGAGI, per germline. In DNA form, the CDR3 reads TGTGCCAGCAGTTCCGGGACAGGAGTCGACGAGCAGTACTTC. It is translated as CASSSGTGVDEQYF.

The gene calls are TRBV25-1 and TRBJ2-1, with TRBD2 as a possible D gene (5 bases). The germline gives CDR1 MGHDK, CDR2 SYGVNS. The CDR3 consists of 15 residues. V lost 6 bases, J lost 8 bases, and 20 bases lay in between. The CDR3 nucleotides are TGTGCCAGCAGGACGTTAGAGGGCGTAAGAGATGAGCAGTTCTTC. It yields the protein CASRTLEGVRDEQFF.

This clone came up once. Germline and junction disagree at one end, which may indicate a read error. The same CDR3 also results from other DNA sequences found in this sample. The rearrangement links TRBV5-6 to TRBJ1-2; D gene unclear. Germline V gene lookup returns CDR1 SGHDT and CDR2 YYEEEE. CDR3 length: 18 amino acids. In nucleotides, the CDR3 is TGTGCCAGCAGCGGGATCGGATTAGGGAGGGTTGGCGACTATGGCTATACCTTC. As protein: CASSGIGLGRVGDYGYTF.

The chain recombines TRBV6-1 with TRBJ2-7; D might be TRBD2 (6 bases). Trimming shortened V by 2 bases and J by 3 bases, and 11 bases separated the two germline ends. Germline V lookup: CDR1 MNHNS, CDR2 SASEGT. This CDR3 has 14 residues. CDR3 amino acids: CASSETEGYYEQYF. The CDR3 nucleotides read TGTGCCAGCAGTGAAACGGAGGGGTACTACGAGCAGTACTTC.